Listed below are T cell receptor beta chains from one sample, sequenced in a study of STAT5B mutations in CD4+ large granular lymphocyte leukemia. Measured with immunoSEQ multiplex PCR; TCRdb has only the in-frame clones, and not every one. The repertoire has 20,000 to 25,000 clones, roughly 82% of them found once; the top ten carry around 8.4%. The sequenced sample consisted of CD4+ T cells from blood buffy coats. The receptors here all came from a human donor in good health. Each CDR3 is given with its conserved first and last residue. A D gene is named only where the DNA matches it firmly. Expanded clones get a size class; other rows say once, few or many, or leave the size out.

cdr3_aa cdr3_nt clone_size j_call d_call v_call
CASSLGLAGVHPKFF TGTGCCAGCAGCTTAGGACTAGCGGGGGTCCACCCTAAGTTCTTC few TRBJ2-1 TRBD2 TRBV7-6
CASSGSSYNSPLHF TGTGCCAGCAGCGGGAGCTCCTATAATTCACCCCTCCACTTT NA TRBJ1-6 NA TRBV28
CASSYGTSGGVAKNIQYF TGTGCCAGCAGCTACGGGACTAGCGGGGGAGTAGCCAAAAACATTCAGTACTTC NA TRBJ2-4 TRBD2 TRBV5-4
CAGDSGTGFSPLHF TGTGCCGGAGACTCCGGGACAGGATTTTCACCCCTCCACTTT NA TRBJ1-6 TRBD1 TRBV7-3
CASAQPNTGELFF TGTGCCAGCGCACAGCCGAACACCGGGGAGCTGTTTTTT NA TRBJ2-2 NA TRBV11-2
CASSQADVGPLHF TGCGCCAGCAGCCAAGCGGACGTCGGGCCCCTCCACTTT few TRBJ1-6 NA TRBV4-3
CASSLDSIYNEQFF TGTGCCAGCAGCTTAGACTCAATCTACAATGAGCAGTTCTTC NA TRBJ2-1 NA TRBV11-2
CASSPTITKQNYEQYF TGTGCCAGCTCACCAACAATCACGAAACAGAACTACGAGCAGTACTTC NA TRBJ2-7 NA TRBV18
CASSLSGRGEQFF TGTGCCAGCAGCTTGAGCGGGAGGGGTGAGCAGTTCTTC NA TRBJ2-1 TRBD2 TRBV7-9
CSVAGGAAQETQYF TGCAGCGTTGCTGGGGGCGCGGCCCAAGAGACCCAGTACTTC NA TRBJ2-5 NA TRBV29-1
CASSELAGPNEQFF TGTGCCAGCAGCGAACTAGCAGGACCCAATGAGCAGTTCTTC NA TRBJ2-1 NA TRBV5-5
CASSLETGDQHF TGTGCCAGCAGCTTAGAGACAGGGGACCAGCATTTT NA TRBJ1-5 TRBD1 TRBV7-9
CASKREPIYEQYF TGTGCCAGTAAGCGGGAACCAATCTACGAGCAGTACTTC NA TRBJ2-7 TRBD2 TRBV9
CASAWGSYNEQFF TGTGCCAGCGCGTGGGGGTCCTACAATGAGCAGTTCTTC NA TRBJ2-1 NA TRBV7-3
CASSLGGPREGYTF TGTGCCAGCAGCTTGGGGGGGCCGCGGGAAGGCTACACCTTC NA TRBJ1-2 NA TRBV5-4
CASTGANPQETQYF TGTGCCAGCACCGGCGCTAATCCACAAGAGACCCAGTACTTC NA TRBJ2-5 NA TRBV6-1
CASSRSPGGSGETQYF TGTGCCAGCTCACGTTCCCCAGGGGGCAGTGGAGAGACCCAGTACTTC NA TRBJ2-5 TRBD1 TRBV18
CASSLGFGQGMADEQFF TGCGCCAGCAGCTTGGGTTTCGGACAGGGGATGGCCGATGAGCAGTTCTTC NA TRBJ2-1 TRBD1 TRBV5-1
CASRWTPTGHMNTEAFF TGTGCCAGTAGGTGGACCCCAACGGGCCACATGAACACTGAAGCTTTCTTT NA TRBJ1-1 NA TRBV19
CASSLNTNNEQFF TGCGCCAGCAGCTTAAATACAAACAATGAGCAGTTCTTC NA TRBJ2-1 NA TRBV5-1
CASSGQVGGSAKNIQYF TGTGCCAGCAGTGGCCAAGTAGGCGGATCAGCCAAAAACATTCAGTACTTC NA TRBJ2-4 NA TRBV2
CAWTRRGTGDEQFF TGTGCCTGGACCCGCCGGGGTACCGGGGATGAGCAGTTCTTC NA TRBJ2-1 NA TRBV30
CASSFNVAGAEETQYF TGCGCCAGCAGCTTCAACGTCGCGGGGGCCGAAGAGACCCAGTACTTC NA TRBJ2-5 NA TRBV5-1